These 5 T cell receptor beta chains were all obtained from the same sample, sequenced in a study of blood T cell repertoires in COVID-19. Using immunoSEQ multiplex PCR, the repertoire was profiled, and TCRdb retains in-frame clones only, with some absent. This table has 80,000 to 100,000 clones, more than 70% appearing once. Sequencing input: peripheral blood. The receptors originated from a man in his 70s with acute or convalescent COVID-19.

As DNA, the CDR3 is TGTGCCAGCAGCTTGGGAGTTGAGCAGTTCTTC. It codes for CASSLGVEQFF. This chain connects TRBV5-6 to TRBJ2-1; D remains ambiguous. This CDR3 contains 11 residues. Germline V gene sequence: CDR1 SGHDT, CDR2 YYEEEE. The germline V and J ends were trimmed by 0 bases and 9 bases, with 4 bases remaining between them.

V and J are TRBV7-2 and TRBJ2-7, with D possibly being TRBD1 (6 bases). Germline assignment: CDR1 SGHTA and CDR2 FQGNSA. The CDR3 runs to 13 residues. Trimming stripped 5 bases from V and 4 bases from J, with 12 bases between. CDR3 residues: CASSLGTLYEQYF. The CDR3 DNA is TGTGCCAGCAGCCTCGGGACACTTTACGAGCAGTACTTC. Combining the CDR3 with reference TRBV7-2 and TRBJ2-7 gives the whole variable domain GAGVSQSPSNKVTEKGKDVELRCDPISGHTALYWYRQSLGQGLEFLIYFQGNSAPDKSGLPSDRFSAERTGGSVSTLTIQRTQQEDSAVYLCASSLGTLYEQYFGPGTRLTVT.

This clone was counted only a few times. V gene TRBV7-8 combines with J gene TRBJ1-4; D is ambiguous. V dropped 5 bases and J dropped 0 bases, with 10 bases sitting between them. Germline CDR1 is SGHVS and CDR2 is FQNEAQ. This CDR3 comprises 15 residues. CDR3 sequence (DNA): TGTGCCAGCAGCCCCCCAGTCCCAACTAATGAAAAACTGTTTTTT. It specifies CASSPPVPTNEKLFF.

The J gene is TRBJ2-7, the V gene TRBV15; TRBD1 matches at 10 bases. CDR3 size: 16 residues. The V gene's germline CDR1 is LNHNV and CDR2 YYDKDF (reference sequence). J was trimmed by 5 bases and V by 3 bases; bases with no gene match: 10. This chain's CDR3 is CATSRVRQGATHEQYF. The CDR3 bases are TGTGCCACCAGCAGGGTGAGACAGGGGGCAACCCACGAGCAGTACTTC. Full variable domain (outside the CDR3, taken from reference TRBV15 and TRBJ2-7): DAMVIQNPRYQVTQFGKPVTLSCSQTLNHNVMYWYQQKSSQAPKLLFHYYDKDFNNEADTPDNFQSRRPNTSFCFLDIRSPGLGDTAMYLCATSRVRQGATHEQYFGPGTRLTVT.

The chain has TRBV10-2 and TRBJ1-6; D is unresolved. Germline V gene lookup returns CDR1 WSHSY and CDR2 SAAADI. Trimming shortened V by 0 bases and J by 10 bases, and 10 bases separated the two germline ends. This CDR3 comprises 14 residues. The CDR3 spells CASSESRRESPLHF. The CDR3 region has the DNA TGCGCCAGCAGTGAGTCACGACGGGAGTCACCCCTCCACTTT.